Shown below are 5 T cell receptor beta chains from a single sample sequenced in a study of blood T cells in healthy people across ages (dated by TCRdb to the mid-2010s). Library preparation employed 5' RACE. The reads were generated on an Illumina HiSeq 2500. A second PCR of 7 to 11 cycles was performed with a sample-barcoded 5' primer and a J-beta primer mix. TCRdb took the public reads, trimmed them with fastp at Q25, ran MiXCR for clone calling and kept in-frame beta chains. Identical CDR3 protein sequences are pooled into one entry, listed with their most common genes and DNA. For this sample there are more than 1,400,000 distinct CDR3 sequences; about 40% appear just once. Roughly 8.2% of the sample belongs to the ten largest clones. Sequences were obtained from blood. These receptor sequences come from a woman between 18 and 30 years old in good health.

This clonotype was detected only a few times. V and J are TRBV7-2 and TRBJ2-7; 7 bases line up with TRBD2. V shed 3 bases, J shed 2 bases, and the junction held 4 bases outside the gene matches. CDR1 SGHTA and CDR2 FQGNSA come from the germline V gene. The CDR3 sequence is 14 residues long. The CDR3 here is CASSFAGVAYEQYF. DNA of the CDR3: TGTGCCAGCAGCTTCGCGGGAGTAGCCTACGAGCAGTACTTC.

The V gene is TRBV5-1, the J gene TRBJ2-1; perhaps D is TRBD1 or TRBD2 (5 bases each). The CDR3 runs 17 residues. V lost 3 bases and J 1 base, leaving 17 bases between the germline ends. CDR1 SGHRS and CDR2 YFSETQ come from the germline V gene. The CDR3: CASSSGLWGKSYNEQFF. In DNA form, the CDR3 reads TGCGCCAGCAGCTCAGGACTCTGGGGCAAATCCTACAATGAGCAGTTCTTC.

The genes are TRBV5-1 and TRBJ2-5, with TRBD2 identical over 9 bases. The J call may be wrong; the DNA end is better matched by TRBJ2-4. From germline, CDR1 is SGHRS and CDR2 YFSETQ. The CDR3 length is 19 residues. The CDR3 region has the DNA TGCGCCAGCAGCTTGCTGACCCCAGCCCTAGCGGGGACGATAAACATTCAGTACTTC. It codes for CASSLLTPALAGTINIQYF.

The chain recombines TRBV11-2 with TRBJ2-7; 9 nucleotides agree with TRBD1. The CDR3 has 18 amino acids. Trimming took 5 bases from V and 3 from J; bases not matched to a gene: 17. CDR1 is SGHAT and CDR2 is FQNNGV in the germline V gene. The CDR3 here is CASSPLDRDRAGVYEQYF. The CDR3 coding sequence is TGTGCCAGCAGCCCATTGGACCGGGACAGGGCGGGGGTCTACGAGCAGTACTTC.

Only a few counts were recorded for this clonotype. This sequence joins TRBV5-1 and TRBJ2-4; 7 positions agree with TRBD1. Germline loops: CDR1 SGHRS, CDR2 YFSETQ. The CDR3 is made up of 18 amino acids. With V trimmed by 4 bases and J by 0 bases, 13 bases remained unmatched. The CDR3 protein is CASSVGDSHSLAKNIQYF. The CDR3 DNA reads TGCGCCAGCAGCGTGGGGGACAGCCATTCTCTAGCCAAAAACATTCAGTACTTC. The full variable domain, its missing parts supplied by reference TRBV5-1 and TRBJ2-4, is KAGVTQTPRYLIKTRGQQVTLSCSPISGHRSVSWYQQTPGQGLQFLFEYFSETQRNKGNFPGRFSGRQFSNSRSEMNVSTLELGDSALYLCASSVGDSHSLAKNIQYFGAGTRLSVL.